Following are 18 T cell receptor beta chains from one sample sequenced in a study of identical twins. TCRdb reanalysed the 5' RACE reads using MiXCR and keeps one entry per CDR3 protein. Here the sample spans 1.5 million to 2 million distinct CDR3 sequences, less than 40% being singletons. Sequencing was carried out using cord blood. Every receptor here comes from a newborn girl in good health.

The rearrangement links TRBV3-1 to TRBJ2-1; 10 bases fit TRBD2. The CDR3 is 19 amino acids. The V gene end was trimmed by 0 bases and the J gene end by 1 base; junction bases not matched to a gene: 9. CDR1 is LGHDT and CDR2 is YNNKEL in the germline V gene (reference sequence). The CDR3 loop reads CASSQDGLSGGASYNEQFF. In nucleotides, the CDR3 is TGTGCCAGCAGCCAAGATGGCCTCAGCGGGGGGGCGTCCTACAATGAGCAGTTCTTC.

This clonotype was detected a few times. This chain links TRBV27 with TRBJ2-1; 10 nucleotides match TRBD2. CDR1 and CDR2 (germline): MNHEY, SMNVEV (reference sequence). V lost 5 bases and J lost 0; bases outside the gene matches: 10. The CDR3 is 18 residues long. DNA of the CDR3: TGTGCCAGCAGTCCGAGGACTAGCGGCTATAGCTCCTACAATGAGCAGTTCTTC. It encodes CASSPRTSGYSSYNEQFF.

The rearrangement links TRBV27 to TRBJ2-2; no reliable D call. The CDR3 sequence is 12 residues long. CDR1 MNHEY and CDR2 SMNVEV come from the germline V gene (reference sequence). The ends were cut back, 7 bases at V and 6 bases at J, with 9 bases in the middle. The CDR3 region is CASMWGSGELFF. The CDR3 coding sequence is TGTGCCAGCATGTGGGGATCCGGGGAGCTGTTTTTT.

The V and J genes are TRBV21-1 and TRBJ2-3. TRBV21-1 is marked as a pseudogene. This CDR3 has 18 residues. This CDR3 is CASSKVSGGGDYTDTQYF. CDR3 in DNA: TGTGCCAGCAGCAAAGTATCTGGCGGCGGAGACTACACAGATACGCAGTATTTT.

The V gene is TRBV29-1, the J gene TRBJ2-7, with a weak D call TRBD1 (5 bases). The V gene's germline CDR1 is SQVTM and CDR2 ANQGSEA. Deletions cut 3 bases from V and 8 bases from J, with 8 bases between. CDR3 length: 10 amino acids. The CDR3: CSVDAGKQYF. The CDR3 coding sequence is TGCAGCGTTGACGCAGGGAAGCAGTACTTC.

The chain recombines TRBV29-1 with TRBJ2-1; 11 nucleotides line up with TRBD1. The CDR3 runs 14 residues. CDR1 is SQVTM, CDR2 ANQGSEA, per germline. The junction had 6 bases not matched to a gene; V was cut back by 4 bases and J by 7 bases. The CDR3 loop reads CSVVYGTGGNEQFF. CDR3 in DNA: TGCAGCGTTGTTTATGGGACAGGGGGGAATGAGCAGTTCTTC.

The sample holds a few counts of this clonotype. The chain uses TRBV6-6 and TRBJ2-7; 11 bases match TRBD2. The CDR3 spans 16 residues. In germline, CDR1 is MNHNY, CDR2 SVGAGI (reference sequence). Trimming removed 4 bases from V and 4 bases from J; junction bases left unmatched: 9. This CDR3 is CASSFHLSGGAYEQYF. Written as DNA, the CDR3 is TGTGCCAGCAGTTTTCACCTTAGCGGGGGGGCTTACGAGCAGTACTTC.

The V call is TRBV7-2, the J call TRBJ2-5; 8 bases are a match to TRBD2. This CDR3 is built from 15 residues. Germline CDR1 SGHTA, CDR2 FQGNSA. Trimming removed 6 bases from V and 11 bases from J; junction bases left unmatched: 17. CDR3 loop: CASSPKTSGYNEQYF. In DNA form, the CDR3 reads TGTGCCAGCAGTCCAAAAACTAGCGGCTACAATGAGCAGTACTTC.

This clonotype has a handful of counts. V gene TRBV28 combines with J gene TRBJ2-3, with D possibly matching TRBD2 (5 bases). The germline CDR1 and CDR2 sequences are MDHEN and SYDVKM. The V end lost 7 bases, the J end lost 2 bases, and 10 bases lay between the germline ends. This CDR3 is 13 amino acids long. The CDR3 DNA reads TGTGCCAGCACGGGGTTCCCCACAGATACGCAGTATTTT. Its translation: CASTGFPTDTQYF.

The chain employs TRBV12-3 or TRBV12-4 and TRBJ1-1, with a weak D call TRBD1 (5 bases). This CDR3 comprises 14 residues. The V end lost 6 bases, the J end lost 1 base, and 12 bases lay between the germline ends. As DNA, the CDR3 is TGTGCCAGCAGCAGAACCGGACAGAACACTGAAGCTTTCTTT. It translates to CASSRTGQNTEAFF.

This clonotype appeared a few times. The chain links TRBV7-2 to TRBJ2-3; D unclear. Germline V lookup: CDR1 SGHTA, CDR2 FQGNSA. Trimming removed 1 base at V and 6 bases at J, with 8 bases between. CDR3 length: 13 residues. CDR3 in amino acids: CASSLVSGDTQYF. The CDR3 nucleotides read TGTGCCAGCAGCTTAGTCTCTGGGGATACGCAGTATTTT.

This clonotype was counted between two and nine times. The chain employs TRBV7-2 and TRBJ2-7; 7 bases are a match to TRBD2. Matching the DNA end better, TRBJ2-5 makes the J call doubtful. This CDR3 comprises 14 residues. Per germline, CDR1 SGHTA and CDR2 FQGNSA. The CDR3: CASSFSGPSQTQYF. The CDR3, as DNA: TGTGCCAGCAGCTTTAGCGGGCCCTCACAGACCCAGTACTTC.

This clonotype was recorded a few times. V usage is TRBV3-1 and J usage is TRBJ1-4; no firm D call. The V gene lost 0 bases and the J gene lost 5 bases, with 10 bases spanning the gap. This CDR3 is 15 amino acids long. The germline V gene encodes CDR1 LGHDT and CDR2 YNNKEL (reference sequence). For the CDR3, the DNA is TGTGCCAGCAGCCAAGATATAGGATTAAATGAAAAACTGTTTTTT. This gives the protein CASSQDIGLNEKLFF.

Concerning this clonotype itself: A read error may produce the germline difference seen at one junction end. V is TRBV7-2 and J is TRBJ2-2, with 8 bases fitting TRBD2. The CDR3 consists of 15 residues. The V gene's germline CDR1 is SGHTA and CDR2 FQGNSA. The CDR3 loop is CASILAGLNTGELFF. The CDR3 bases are TGTGCCAGCATCTTAGCGGGACTTAACACCGGGGAGCTGTTTTTT.

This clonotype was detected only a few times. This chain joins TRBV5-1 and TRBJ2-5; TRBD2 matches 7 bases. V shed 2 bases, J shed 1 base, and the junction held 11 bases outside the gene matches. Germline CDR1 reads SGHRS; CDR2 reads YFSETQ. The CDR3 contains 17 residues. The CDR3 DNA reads TGCGCCAGCAGCTTCAGACTAGCTAAGGGACTCCAAGAGACCCAGTACTTC. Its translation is CASSFRLAKGLQETQYF.

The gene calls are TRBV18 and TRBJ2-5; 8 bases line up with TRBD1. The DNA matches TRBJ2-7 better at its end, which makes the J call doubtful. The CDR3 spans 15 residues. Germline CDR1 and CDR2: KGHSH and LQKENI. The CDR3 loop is CASSPIEQGAYEQYF. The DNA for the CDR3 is TGTGCCAGCTCACCAATCGAGCAGGGGGCATACGAGCAGTACTTC.

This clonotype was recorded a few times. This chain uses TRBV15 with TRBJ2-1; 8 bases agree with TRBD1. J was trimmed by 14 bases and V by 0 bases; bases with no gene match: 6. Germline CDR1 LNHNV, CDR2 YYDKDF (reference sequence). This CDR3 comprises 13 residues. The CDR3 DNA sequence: TGTGCCACCAGCAGAGACAGGGGGCCAAGTAAGTTCTTC. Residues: CATSRDRGPSKFF.

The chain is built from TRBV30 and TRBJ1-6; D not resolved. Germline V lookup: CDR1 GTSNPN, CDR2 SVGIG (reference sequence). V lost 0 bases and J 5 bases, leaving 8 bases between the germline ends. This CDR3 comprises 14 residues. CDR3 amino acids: CAWSVSGNNSPLHF. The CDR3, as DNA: TGTGCCTGGAGTGTGTCTGGGAATAATTCACCCCTCCACTTT.